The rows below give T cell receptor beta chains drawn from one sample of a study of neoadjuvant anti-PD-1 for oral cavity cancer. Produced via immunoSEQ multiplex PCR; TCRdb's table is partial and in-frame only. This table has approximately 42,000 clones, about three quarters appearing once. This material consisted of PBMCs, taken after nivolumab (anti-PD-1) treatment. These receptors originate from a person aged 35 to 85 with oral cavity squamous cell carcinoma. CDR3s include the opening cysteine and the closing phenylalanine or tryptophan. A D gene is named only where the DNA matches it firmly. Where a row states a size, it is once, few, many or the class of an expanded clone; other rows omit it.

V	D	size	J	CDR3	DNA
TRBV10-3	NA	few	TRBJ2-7	CAISENLYEQYF	TGTGCCATCAGTGAAAATCTTTACGAGCAGTACTTC
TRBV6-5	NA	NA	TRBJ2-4	CASSYSPAKNIQYF	TGTGCCAGCAGTTACAGCCCGGCCAAAAACATTCAGTACTTC
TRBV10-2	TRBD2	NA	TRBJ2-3	CASTGGSTDTQYF	TGCGCCAGCACGGGGGGGTCCACAGATACGCAGTATTTT
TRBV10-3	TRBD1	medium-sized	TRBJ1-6	CAISEGQDNSPLHF	TGTGCCATCAGTGAGGGACAGGATAATTCACCCCTCCACTTT
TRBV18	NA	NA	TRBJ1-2	CASSQEPNYGYTF	TGTGCCAGCTCACAGGAACCTAACTATGGCTACACCTTC
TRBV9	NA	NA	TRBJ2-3	CASSAQGPDTQYF	TGTGCCAGCAGCGCCCAAGGGCCAGATACGCAGTATTTT
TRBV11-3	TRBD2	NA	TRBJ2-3	CASSLGRLALTDTQYF	TGTGCCAGCAGCTTAGGACGACTAGCACTCACAGATACGCAGTATTTT
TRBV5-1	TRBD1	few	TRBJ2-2	CASSTSTGQGTGELFF	TGCGCCAGCAGCACCTCGACAGGGCAGGGGACCGGGGAGCTGTTTTTT
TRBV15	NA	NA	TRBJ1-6	CATSREGGRSPLHF	TGTGCCACCAGCAGAGAAGGGGGAAGGTCACCCCTCCACTTT
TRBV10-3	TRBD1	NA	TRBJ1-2	CAISEVRQGASGYTF	TGTGCCATCAGTGAGGTACGACAGGGGGCGAGTGGCTACACCTTC
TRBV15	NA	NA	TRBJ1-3	CATSRDGVGTLAGNTIYF	TGTGCCACCAGCAGAGATGGGGTAGGGACTCTGGCTGGAAACACCATATATTTT
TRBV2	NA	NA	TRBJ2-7	CASSVNSVGEQYF	TGTGCCAGCAGTGTTAATAGCGTTGGCGAGCAGTACTTC
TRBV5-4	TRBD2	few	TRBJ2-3	CASSKGLAGASTDTQYF	TGTGCCAGCAGCAAGGGACTAGCGGGGGCATCCACAGATACGCAGTATTTT
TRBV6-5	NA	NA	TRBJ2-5	CASRDGLGVRETQYF	TGTGCCAGCAGGGACGGACTGGGGGTCAGGGAGACCCAGTACTTC
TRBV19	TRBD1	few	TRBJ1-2	CASSPDRVRGGYTF	TGTGCCAGTAGCCCGGACAGGGTAAGAGGAGGCTACACCTTC
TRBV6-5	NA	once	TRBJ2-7	CASSYSSAGAYEQYF	TGTGCCAGCAGTTACTCGTCGGCAGGGGCCTACGAGCAGTACTTC
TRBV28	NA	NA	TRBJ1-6	CASSPISSYNSPLHF	TGTGCCAGCAGTCCAATTAGCTCCTATAATTCACCCCTCCACTTT
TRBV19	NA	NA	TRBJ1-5	CARDVRMSGHFFRDLEPQHF	TGTGCCAGGGATGTGAGGATGTCGGGGCATTTCTTCAGGGACTTGGAGCCCCAGCATTTT
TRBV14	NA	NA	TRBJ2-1	CASSQDRGSYNEQFF	TGTGCCAGCAGCCAAGACCGGGGCTCCTACAATGAGCAGTTCTTC
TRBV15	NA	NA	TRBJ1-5	CATSRPSARGDQPQHF	TGTGCCACCAGCAGACCCTCGGCGCGAGGGGATCAGCCCCAGCATTTT
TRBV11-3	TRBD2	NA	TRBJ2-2	CASSSGTSVIAGELFF	TGTGCCAGCAGCTCCGGGACTAGCGTGATAGCCGGGGAGCTGTTTTTT
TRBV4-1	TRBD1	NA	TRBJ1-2	CASSQDTTTGRDGYTF	TGCGCCAGCAGCCAAGATACCACGACAGGGAGAGATGGCTACACCTTC
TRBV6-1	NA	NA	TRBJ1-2	CASMILSGYTF	TGTGCCAGCATGATCCTATCTGGCTACACCTTC
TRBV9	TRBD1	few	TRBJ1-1	CASSHPSTGRDEAFF	TGTGCCAGCAGCCACCCTTCGACAGGGAGGGATGAAGCTTTCTTT
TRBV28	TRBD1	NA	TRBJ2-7	CASRLHRDSYEQYF	TGTGCCAGCAGACTACACCGGGACAGCTACGAGCAGTACTTC
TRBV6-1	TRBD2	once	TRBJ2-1	CASSELLAGNEQFF	TGTGCCAGCAGTGAACTACTAGCGGGAAATGAGCAGTTCTTC
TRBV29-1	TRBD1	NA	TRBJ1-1	CSSRAGQLSEAFF	TGCAGCTCGAGGGCGGGACAGTTGAGTGAAGCTTTCTTT
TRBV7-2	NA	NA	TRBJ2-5	CASSLAETQYF	TGTGCCAGCAGCTTAGCAGAGACCCAGTACTTC
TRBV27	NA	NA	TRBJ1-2	CASSSSANYGYTF	TGTGCCAGCAGTTCCTCGGCTAACTATGGCTACACCTTC
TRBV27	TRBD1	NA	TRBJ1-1	CASSRQGLNTEAFF	TGTGCCAGCAGTAGACAGGGACTGAACACTGAAGCTTTCTTT
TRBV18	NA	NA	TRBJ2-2	CASSPRATGNTGELFF	TGTGCCAGCTCACCTCGGGCGACAGGGAACACCGGGGAGCTGTTTTTT
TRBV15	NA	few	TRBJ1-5	CATSRPPLYNQPQHF	TGTGCCACCAGCAGACCGCCCCTGTACAATCAGCCCCAGCATTTT